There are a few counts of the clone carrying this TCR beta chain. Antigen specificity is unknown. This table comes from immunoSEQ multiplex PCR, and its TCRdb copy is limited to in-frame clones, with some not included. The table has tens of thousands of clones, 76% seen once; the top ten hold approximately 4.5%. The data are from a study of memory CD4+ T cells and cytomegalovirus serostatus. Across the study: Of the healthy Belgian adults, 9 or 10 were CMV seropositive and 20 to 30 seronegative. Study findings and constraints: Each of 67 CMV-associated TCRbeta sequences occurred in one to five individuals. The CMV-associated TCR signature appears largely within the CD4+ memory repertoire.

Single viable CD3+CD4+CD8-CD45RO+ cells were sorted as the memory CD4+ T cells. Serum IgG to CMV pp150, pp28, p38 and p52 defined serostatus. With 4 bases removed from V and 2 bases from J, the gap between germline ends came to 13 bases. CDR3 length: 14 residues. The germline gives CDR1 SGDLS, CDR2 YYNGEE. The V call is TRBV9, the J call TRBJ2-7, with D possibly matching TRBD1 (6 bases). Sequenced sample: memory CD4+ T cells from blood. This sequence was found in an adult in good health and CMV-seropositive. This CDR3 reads CASSPDSFPYEQYF. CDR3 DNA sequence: TGTGCCAGCAGCCCGGACAGCTTTCCCTACGAGCAGTACTTC.